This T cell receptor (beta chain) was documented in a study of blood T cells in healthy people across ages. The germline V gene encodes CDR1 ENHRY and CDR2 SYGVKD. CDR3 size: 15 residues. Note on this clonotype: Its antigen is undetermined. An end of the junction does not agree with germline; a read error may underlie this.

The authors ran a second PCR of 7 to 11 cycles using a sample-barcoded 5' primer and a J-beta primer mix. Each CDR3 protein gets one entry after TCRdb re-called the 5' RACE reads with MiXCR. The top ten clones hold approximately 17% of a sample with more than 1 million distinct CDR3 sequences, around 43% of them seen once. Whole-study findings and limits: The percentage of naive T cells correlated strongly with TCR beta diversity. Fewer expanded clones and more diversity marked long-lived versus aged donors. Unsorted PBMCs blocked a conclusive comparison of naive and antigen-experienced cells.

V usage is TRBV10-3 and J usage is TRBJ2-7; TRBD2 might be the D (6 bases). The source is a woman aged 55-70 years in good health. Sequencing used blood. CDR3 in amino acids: CAIRRGRAGSETQNF. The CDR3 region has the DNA TGTGCCATCAGGAGGGGACGAGCGGGTTCAGAGACCCAGAACTTC.